This T cell receptor beta chain was found in a study of cytomegalovirus exposure and HLA in healthy donors. Study observations and caveats: It was only CMV serostatus that was available as immune exposure information.

Germline trimming cut 3 bases from V and 1 base from J; bases unmatched to any gene: 5. Germline values: CDR1 SGHNT, CDR2 YYREEE (reference sequence). The CDR3 covers 15 residues. 60 Vbeta and 13 Jbeta primers were used in PCR. The protocol was immunoSEQ multiplex PCR, while the TCRdb copy is restricted to in-frame clones and leaves out a portion. Its clone listing holds about 160,000 clones. On this clone itself: The antigen is unknown.

Specimen: PBMCs. V gene TRBV5-4 combines with J gene TRBJ1-2; TRBD1 aligns across 8 bases. The TCR comes from a man aged 25-45 years in good health and CMV-seronegative. CDR3 region: CASSSRTGGNYGYTF. The CDR3 nucleotides read TGTGCCAGCAGCTCACGAACAGGGGGTAACTATGGCTACACCTTC.